The 8 T cell receptor beta chains below all came from one sample that was sequenced in a study of CD8 T cells in Susac syndrome. RNA, at 0.5 to 1 ug, was reverse transcribed with random hexamers. TCRdb re-called the immunoSEQ multiplex PCR reads with MiXCR, one entry per CDR3 protein. The table shows about 190,000 distinct CDR3 sequences, with approximately 95% occurring only once. The sample comprised CD8+ T cells from PBMCs. Source of these receptors: a human donor with Susac syndrome.

This clonotype was picked up a small number of times. The V and J genes are TRBV4-1 and TRBJ1-1; D uncertain. With 1 base removed from V and 0 bases from J, the gap between germline ends came to 9 bases. Germline V lookup: CDR1 MGHRA, CDR2 YSYEKL. The CDR3 is 15 amino acids. The CDR3 here is CASSQATAVNTEAFF. CDR3 coding DNA: TGCGCCAGCAGCCAAGCCACAGCAGTGAACACTGAAGCTTTCTTT.

V is TRBV6-5 and J is TRBJ2-7, with 9 nucleotides matching TRBD1. J gave up 4 bases and V 8 bases, and 6 bases lay outside the gene matches. From germline, CDR1 is MNHEY and CDR2 SVGAGI. This CDR3 region has 13 residues. In nucleotides, the CDR3 is TGTGCCAGCTACAGGGGGCCTGGATACGAGCAGTACTTC. This sequence encodes CASYRGPGYEQYF.

The chain carries TRBV30 and TRBJ1-6; 9 positions match TRBD1. V lost 1 base and J lost 8; bases outside the gene matches: 9. This CDR3 contains 16 residues. The germline CDR1 and CDR2 sequences are GTSNPN and SVGIG (reference sequence). CDR3 region: CAWSGPGQGIDSPLHF. CDR3 coding DNA: TGTGCCTGGAGTGGACCAGGACAGGGGATTGATTCACCCCTCCACTTT. The full variable domain, its missing parts supplied by reference TRBV30 and TRBJ1-6, is SQTIHQWPATLVQPVGSPLSLECTVEGTSNPNLYWYRQAAGRGLQLLFYSVGIGQISSEVPQNLSASRPQDRQFILSSKKLLLSDSGFYLCAWSGPGQGIDSPLHFGNGTRLTVT.

The chain is built from TRBV6-1 and TRBJ1-2; 7 bases are shared with TRBD1. V trimming: 1 base; J trimming: 8 bases; junction bases outside the gene matches: 4. The length of the CDR3 is 13 residues. Germline V gives CDR1 MNHNS, CDR2 SASEGT. CDR3 region: CASSEERGLGYTF. The CDR3 coding sequence is TGTGCCAGCAGTGAAGAGAGGGGGCTAGGCTACACCTTC.

V and J are TRBV2 and TRBJ2-2, with 7 bases aligning to TRBD2. V shed 5 bases, J shed 5 bases, and the junction held 8 bases outside the gene matches. The CDR3 is 15 residues long. The germline V gene encodes CDR1 SNHLY and CDR2 FYNNEI. This chain's CDR3 is CASSRLAEATGELFF. The CDR3, as DNA: TGTGCCAGCAGTCGTCTAGCGGAGGCAACCGGGGAGCTGTTTTTT.

This clonotype has just one count. The chain uses TRBV6-5 and TRBJ2-7; the D gene could be TRBD1 or TRBD2 (5 bases each). Looked up from germline, CDR1 is MNHEY and CDR2 is SVGAGI. The CDR3 length is 14 residues. Trimming removed 6 bases at V and 5 bases at J, with 17 bases between. The CDR3 sequence is CASSHRGYRNEQYF. In nucleotides, the CDR3 is TGTGCCAGCAGCCATCGAGGGTACAGGAACGAGCAGTACTTC.

The chain links TRBV19 to TRBJ2-7; D unclear. The CDR3 loop spans 13 amino acids. Germline V CDR1 and CDR2: LNHDA, SQIVND (reference sequence). V was trimmed by 5 bases and J by 0 bases, leaving 8 bases between them. The DNA for the CDR3 is TGTGCCAGTAGTCTCCGGGTCTCCTACGAGCAGTACTTC. Its protein product is CASSLRVSYEQYF.

The chain recombines TRBV7-6 with TRBJ1-2; 9 bases agree with TRBD1. The J segment lost 10 bases and the V segment lost 3 bases, leaving 3 bases of the junction unmatched. Germline V gives CDR1 SGHVS, CDR2 FNYEAQ. CDR3 length equals 12 residues. CDR3 nucleotide sequence: TGTGCCAGCAGCTTCAGGGACAGGGACTACACCTTC. Translation gives CASSFRDRDYTF.